This T cell receptor (beta chain) was identified in a study of control samples from healthy donors and cancer patients. The repertoire was sequenced with immunoSEQ multiplex PCR; TCRdb's copy has only in-frame clones and lacks some. Of approximately 99,000 clones in the sample, about 80% were seen once. The CDR3 totals 15 residues. V was trimmed by 1 base and J by 6 bases, leaving 11 bases between them. CDR1 is SGDLS, CDR2 YYNGEE, per germline. Sequenced material: blood. The TCR sequence derives from a man between 18 and 29 years old in good health. The chain couples TRBV9 to TRBJ1-6; D is undetermined. This CDR3 reads CASSVREGSNSPLHF. CDR3 coding DNA: TGTGCCAGCAGCGTACGGGAAGGGAGTAATTCACCCCTCCACTTT.